These 4 T cell receptor beta chains came from one sample sequenced in a study of blood T cell repertoires in COVID-19 (TCRdb year 2020). Library preparation was by the immunoSEQ multiplex PCR assay. TCRdb carries this immuneACCESS record with in-frame sequences only. Its versions omit some clonotypes, under half of them owing to an unresolved V gene in the studies checked, with the rest unexplained. The sample data list hundreds of thousands of clones, and around 82% of these were observed just once. The ten largest clones capture approximately 4.9% of the sample. Sequencing was carried out using peripheral blood. The receptors here all came from a woman aged 80 or over with active or convalescent COVID-19.

The gene calls are TRBV30 and TRBJ1-1; D may be TRBD1 (5 bases). From germline, CDR1 is GTSNPN and CDR2 SVGIG (reference sequence). The CDR3 sequence is 13 residues long. V was trimmed by 4 bases and J by 1 base, leaving 10 bases between them. The CDR3 nucleotides read TGTGCCTGGATGGGACTCTGGAACACTGAAGCTTTCTTT. Translation: CAWMGLWNTEAFF.

This clone was seen a single time. The chain has TRBV24-1 and TRBJ2-3, with 10 bases fitting TRBD2. J was trimmed by 5 bases and V by 5 bases; bases with no gene match: 12. The length of the CDR3 is 17 residues. Germline V gene lookup returns CDR1 KGHDR and CDR2 SFDVKD. The CDR3 spells CATSAYGAGGPKDTQYF. The CDR3 nucleotides read TGTGCCACCAGTGCTTATGGAGCGGGGGGGCCGAAAGATACGCAGTATTTT.

The chain joins TRBV12-3 or TRBV12-4 to TRBJ1-1; 9 bases are shared with TRBD1. The CDR3 runs to 13 residues. The J segment lost 4 bases and the V segment lost 6 bases, leaving 3 bases of the junction unmatched. DNA of the CDR3: TGTGCCAGCAGAAGGACAGGGGCCACTGAAGCTTTCTTT. Protein: CASRRTGATEAFF.

Only a few counts were recorded for this clone. The chain uses TRBV5-4 and TRBJ1-1, with D maybe TRBD1 (6 bases). V lost 5 bases and J 2 bases, leaving 13 bases between the germline ends. The CDR3 is 14 amino acids. From germline, CDR1 is SGHNT and CDR2 YYREEE (reference sequence). The CDR3 DNA is TGTGCCAGCAGTTCCCGGACAGAAAACACTGAAGCTTTCTTT. Translated: CASSSRTENTEAFF.